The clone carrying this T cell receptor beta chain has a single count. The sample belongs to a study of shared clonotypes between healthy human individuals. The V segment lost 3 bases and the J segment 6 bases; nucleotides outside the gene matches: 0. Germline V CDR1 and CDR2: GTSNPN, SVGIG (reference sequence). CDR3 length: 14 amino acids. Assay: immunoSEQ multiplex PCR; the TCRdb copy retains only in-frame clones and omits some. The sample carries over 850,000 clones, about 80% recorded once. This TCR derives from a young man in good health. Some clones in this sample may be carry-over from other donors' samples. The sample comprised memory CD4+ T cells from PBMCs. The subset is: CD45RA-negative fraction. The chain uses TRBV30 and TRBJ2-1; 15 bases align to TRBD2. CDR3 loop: CAWRGLAGGNEQFF. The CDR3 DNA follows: TGTGCCTGGAGGGGACTAGCGGGGGGCAATGAGCAGTTCTTC.